Ten or more counts support the clone carrying this TCR beta chain. Germline values: CDR1 SQVTM, CDR2 ANQGSEA. This CDR3 is built from 20 residues. V was clipped by 3 bases and J by 0 bases; unmatched bases: 12. The entry originates in a study of Graves' ophthalmopathy and Graves' hyperthyroidism. The wider study: Peripheral blood was gathered at the point of initial diagnosis, before any treatment started.

As the template, RNA transcripts were used to amplify TCR beta CDR3 regions. Amplification began with first-round RT-PCR using HTBI primers, then second-round multiplex PCR was performed. One entry per CDR3 protein results from TCRdb running MiXCR on the multiplex PCR reads. The repertoire consists of under 60,000 distinct CDR3 sequences, with less than 65% occurring once and the leading ten covering approximately 4.8%. Ophthalmopathy in the donors was of moderate-to-severe activity, with CAS ≥3, NOSPECS ≥4 and duration under 3 months. Other autoimmune diseases, uncontrolled infections, pregnancy and lactation each led to patient exclusion.

The receptor was derived from an adult woman with Graves' ophthalmopathy. The chain recombines TRBV29-1 with TRBJ2-1, with 15 nucleotides matching TRBD2. Sequenced material: peripheral blood. CDR3 protein: CSVDGLAGGPIIRSYNEQFF. DNA of the CDR3: TGCAGCGTTGATGGACTAGCGGGAGGGCCCATTATCCGCTCCTACAATGAGCAGTTCTTC.